A single TCR beta chain is shown here with its context. Its antigen remains unidentified. No per-base quality is available; no much larger clone lies one base away. The CDR3, from cysteine to phenylalanine, totals 12 residues. The retained sequence is limited to the CDR3, 36 bases, with the frame set at the first base. The germline V gene specifies MDHEN as CDR1 and SYDVKM as CDR2. V is cut by 7 bases and J by 7 bases, and the space between the germline ends is 13 bases. This sample is drawn from a study of blood T cell repertoires in COVID-19 (dated by TCRdb to about 2020). Concerning the study at large: Collaborator samples came from the United States, Italy and Spain and covered acute and convalescent phases of COVID-19. Nearly every sample came with metadata listing a de-identified subject ID, COVID-19 status, age in years and sex. The repertoires were made available in a free public database intended to serve as a resource for research on the immune response to SARS-CoV-2. The samples were drawn from the first 160 participants of the ongoing ImmuneRACE study and from more than 1,000 subjects provided by 6 global collaborators. Where available, HLA class I and class II types were obtained from metadata supplied by the sample provider rather than from assay-based typing. The material from the prospective study consisted of cDNA or gDNA derived from T cells, B-cell-depleted T cells, or PBMCs. Deeply sampled blood TCRbeta repertoires from subjects exposed to, actively infected with, or recovered from COVID-19 were included in the dataset.

The immunoSEQ Assay, a bias-controlled multiplex PCR, was used to amplify TCRbeta CDR3 regions from genomic DNA. Regarding the original processing steps: The number of nucleated cells in each sample was estimated by amplification of reference gene primers within the assay. Sequence reads were collapsed and filtered to measure the absolute abundance of every unique TCRbeta CDR3 rearrangement. Productive Simpson clonality was computed per sample as the square root of Simpson's diversity index over productive rearrangements. Entries here come from immuneACCESS through TCRdb and include only in-frame sequences with V and J called. Some clones fail to appear in such tables; in the studies checked, an unresolved V gene covers under half of the shortfall, and the cause of the remainder is unknown. V, J and clone size are taken as reported in that table, and D and trimming were inferred from the DNA itself. The table for this sample lists about 51,000 clones; approximately 84% of them were counted only once. Together, the top ten hold approximately 2.5% of the sample.

General conclusions and limits of the study: The quantity of clinical and demographic metadata differed by source and by participant and was supplied without curation.

Collaborating institutions collected whole blood in K2EDTA tubes following their own protocols. Collaborator samples were shipped for TCRbeta analysis as frozen whole blood, isolated PBMCs, or DNA extracted from either sample type. The chain joins TRBV28 to TRBJ1-1, with an unclear D gene assignment. The sequencing input was peripheral blood. The source of this sequence is a man aged 50 or older with acute or convalescent COVID-19. The sequence in DNA is TGTGCCAGCAATACAGCCACGAGTGAAGCTTTCTTT. This codes for CASNTATSEAFF.